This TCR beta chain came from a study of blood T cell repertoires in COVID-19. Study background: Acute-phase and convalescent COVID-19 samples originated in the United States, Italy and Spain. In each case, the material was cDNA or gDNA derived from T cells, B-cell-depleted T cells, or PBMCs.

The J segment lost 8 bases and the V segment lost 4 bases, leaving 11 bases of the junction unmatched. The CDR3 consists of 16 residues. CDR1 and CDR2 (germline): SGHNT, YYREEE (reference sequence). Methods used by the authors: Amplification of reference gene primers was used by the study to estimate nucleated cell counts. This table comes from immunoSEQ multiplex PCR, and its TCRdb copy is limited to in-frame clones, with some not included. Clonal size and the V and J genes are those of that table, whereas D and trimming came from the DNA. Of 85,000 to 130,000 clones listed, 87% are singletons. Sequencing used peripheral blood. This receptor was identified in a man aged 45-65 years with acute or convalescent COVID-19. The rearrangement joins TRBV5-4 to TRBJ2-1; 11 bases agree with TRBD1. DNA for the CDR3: TGTGCCAGCAGCCCCCCTCCCGGGACAGGGGGGGATGAGCAGTTCTTC. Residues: CASSPPPGTGGDEQFF.